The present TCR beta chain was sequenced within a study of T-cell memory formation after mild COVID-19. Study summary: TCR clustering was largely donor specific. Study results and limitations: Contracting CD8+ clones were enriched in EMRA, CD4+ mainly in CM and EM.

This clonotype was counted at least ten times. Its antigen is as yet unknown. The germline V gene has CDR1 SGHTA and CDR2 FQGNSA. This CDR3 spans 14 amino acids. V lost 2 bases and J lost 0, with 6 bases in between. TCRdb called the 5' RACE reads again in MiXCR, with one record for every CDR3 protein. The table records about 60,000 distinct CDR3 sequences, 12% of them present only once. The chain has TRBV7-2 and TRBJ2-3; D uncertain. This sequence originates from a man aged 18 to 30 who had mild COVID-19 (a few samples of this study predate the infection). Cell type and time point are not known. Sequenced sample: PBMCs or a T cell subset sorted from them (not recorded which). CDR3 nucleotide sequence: TGTGCCAGCAGCTTATTTGGAAGCACAGATACGCAGTATTTT. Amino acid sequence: CASSLFGSTDTQYF.